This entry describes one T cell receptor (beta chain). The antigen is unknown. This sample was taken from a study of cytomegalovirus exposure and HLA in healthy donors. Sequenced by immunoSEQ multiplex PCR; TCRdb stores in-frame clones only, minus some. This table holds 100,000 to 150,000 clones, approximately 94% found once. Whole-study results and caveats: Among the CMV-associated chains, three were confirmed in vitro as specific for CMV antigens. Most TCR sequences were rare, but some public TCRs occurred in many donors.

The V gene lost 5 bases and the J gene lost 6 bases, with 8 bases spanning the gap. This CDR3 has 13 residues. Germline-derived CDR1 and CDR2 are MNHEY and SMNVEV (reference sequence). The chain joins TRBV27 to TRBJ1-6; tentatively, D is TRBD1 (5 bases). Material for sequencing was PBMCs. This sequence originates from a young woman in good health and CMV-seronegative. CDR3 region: CASSLGVNSPLHF. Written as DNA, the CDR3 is TGTGCCAGCAGTCTAGGGGTTAATTCACCCCTCCACTTT.